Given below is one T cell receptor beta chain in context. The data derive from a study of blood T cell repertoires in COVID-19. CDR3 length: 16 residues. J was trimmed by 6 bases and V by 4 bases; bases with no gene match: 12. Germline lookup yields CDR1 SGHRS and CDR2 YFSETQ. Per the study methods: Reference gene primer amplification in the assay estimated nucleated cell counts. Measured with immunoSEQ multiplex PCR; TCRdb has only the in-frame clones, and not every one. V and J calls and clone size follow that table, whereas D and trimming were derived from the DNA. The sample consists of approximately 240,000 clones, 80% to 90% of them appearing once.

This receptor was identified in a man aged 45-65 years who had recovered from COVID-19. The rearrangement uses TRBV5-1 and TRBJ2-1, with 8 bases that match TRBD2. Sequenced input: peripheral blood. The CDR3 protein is CASSPGVAGSFNEQFF. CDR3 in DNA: TGCGCCAGCAGCCCCGGGGTAGCGGGGTCTTTCAATGAGCAGTTCTTC.